Listed here are 5 T cell receptor beta chains from one sample, sequenced in a study of cytomegalovirus exposure and HLA in healthy donors. Here immunoSEQ multiplex PCR was the method, and the copy in TCRdb shows in-frame clones only, minus some. Of about 160,000 clones in the sample, approximately 86% were seen once. Source material: PBMCs. These receptors all come from a man younger than 45 in good health and CMV-seropositive.

The sample holds one count of this clone. The chain combines TRBV4-3 with TRBJ2-7; the D is unclear. V was cut by 4 bases and J by 6 bases, with 16 bases left in between. The CDR3 length is 14 residues. CDR1 and CDR2 from the germline V gene are LGHNA and YSLEER. The CDR3 loop reads CASSPSTRQGEQYF. CDR3 DNA: TGCGCCAGCAGCCCGTCCACCAGACAAGGCGAGCAGTACTTC.

The genes are TRBV25-1 and TRBJ1-2; TRBD1 agrees at 8 bases. CDR1 is MGHDK and CDR2 is SYGVNS in the germline V gene. The CDR3 contains 13 residues. After removal of 4 bases from V and 8 bases from J, the junction contained 6 bases not matched to a gene. The CDR3 DNA reads as TGTGCCAGCAGTGCATCAGGGGGCTGGGGCTACACCTTC. Translating gives CASSASGGWGYTF.

V usage is TRBV6-5 and J usage is TRBJ1-2; 7 nucleotides line up with TRBD1. There are 14 residues in the CDR3. The ends lost 6 bases at V and 4 bases at J; junction bases unmatched: 8. Germline V lookup: CDR1 MNHEY, CDR2 SVGAGI. This chain's CDR3 is CASRKTGRVYGYTF. The CDR3 DNA follows: TGTGCCAGCAGAAAGACAGGGCGGGTCTATGGCTACACCTTC.

V gene TRBV29-1 combines with J gene TRBJ2-3; TRBD2 matches 10 bases. With V trimmed by 4 bases and J by 4 bases, 8 bases remained unmatched. The V gene's germline CDR1 is SQVTM and CDR2 ANQGSEA. The CDR3 spans 15 residues. CDR3 region: CSVAAASGGPDTQYF. The CDR3 region has the DNA TGCAGCGTTGCGGCGGCTAGCGGGGGCCCAGATACGCAGTATTTT.

This clone occurred once. V and J are TRBV15 and TRBJ1-3; tentatively, D is TRBD1 (5 bases). The CDR3 has 14 residues. Germline assignment: CDR1 LNHNV and CDR2 YYDKDF (reference sequence). Trimming left V 4 bases short and J 0 bases short, with 7 bases between. CDR3 sequence reads: CATSNRNSGNTIYF. CDR3 coding DNA: TGTGCCACCAGCAACAGGAACTCTGGAAACACCATATATTTT.